The clone carrying this T cell receptor (beta chain) was seen a few times. These data come from a study of human T cells and chemical hapten exposure. Study as a whole: Doses of diphenylcyclopropenone went to the patients' scalps weekly throughout the roughly 22-week study. Once 0.01% DPC had been applied to the upper back by patch test, readings were taken at 6 days. Affected patients, primarily female, had alopecia areata, totalis or universalis.

Time point reported: pre-sensitization, week 0. The treatment was: therapeutic diphenylcyclopropenone sensitization with weekly scalp DPC. Someone pulled total RNA out of unfractionated whole blood. The CDR3 spans 13 residues. The germline V and J ends were trimmed by 10 bases and 3 bases, with 14 bases remaining between them. One entry per CDR3 protein, called by TCRdb with MiXCR from the RACE reads. The data show under 400,000 distinct CDR3 sequences, less than 6.5% seen once. The TCR was taken from a woman between 45 and 65 years old with alopecia areata. Some clones in this sample may be carry-over from other donors' samples. The V gene is TRBV12-3 or TRBV12-4, the J gene TRBJ2-3, with D uncertain. The source was whole blood, collected in connection with sensitization to the hapten diphenylcyclopropenone (DPC). CDR3 region: CANQRSATDTQYF. As DNA, the CDR3 is TGTGCCAACCAAAGAAGTGCGACAGATACGCAGTATTTT.